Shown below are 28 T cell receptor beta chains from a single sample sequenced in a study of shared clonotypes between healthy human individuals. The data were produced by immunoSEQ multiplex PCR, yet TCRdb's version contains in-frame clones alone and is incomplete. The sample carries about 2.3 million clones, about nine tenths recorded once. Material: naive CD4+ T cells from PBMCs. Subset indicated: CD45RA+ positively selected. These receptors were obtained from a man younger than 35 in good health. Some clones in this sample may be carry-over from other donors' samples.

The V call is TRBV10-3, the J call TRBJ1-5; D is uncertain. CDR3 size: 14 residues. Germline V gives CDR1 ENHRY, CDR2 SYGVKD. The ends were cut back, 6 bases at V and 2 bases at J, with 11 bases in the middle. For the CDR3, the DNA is TGTGCCATCAGCGATTCCGGGGGCAATCAGCCCCAGCATTTT. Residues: CAISDSGGNQPQHF.

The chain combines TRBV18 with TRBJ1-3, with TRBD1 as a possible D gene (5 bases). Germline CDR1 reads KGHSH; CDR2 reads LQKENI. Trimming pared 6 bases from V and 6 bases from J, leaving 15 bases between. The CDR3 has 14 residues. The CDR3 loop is CASSPERGQNTIYF. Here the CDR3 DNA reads TGTGCCAGCTCGCCGGAGCGAGGACAAAACACCATATATTTT.

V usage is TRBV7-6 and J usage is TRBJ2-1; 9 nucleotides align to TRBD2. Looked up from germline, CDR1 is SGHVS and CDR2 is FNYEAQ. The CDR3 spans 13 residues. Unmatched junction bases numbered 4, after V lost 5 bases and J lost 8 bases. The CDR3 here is CASSGASGDEQFF. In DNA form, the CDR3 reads TGTGCCAGCAGCGGGGCTAGCGGGGATGAGCAGTTCTTC. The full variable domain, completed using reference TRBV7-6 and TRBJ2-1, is GAGVSQSPRYKVTKRGQDVALRCDPISGHVSLYWYRQALGQGPEFLTYFNYEAQQDKSGLPNDRFSAERPEGSISTLTIQRTEQRDSAMYRCASSGASGDEQFFGPGTRLTVL.

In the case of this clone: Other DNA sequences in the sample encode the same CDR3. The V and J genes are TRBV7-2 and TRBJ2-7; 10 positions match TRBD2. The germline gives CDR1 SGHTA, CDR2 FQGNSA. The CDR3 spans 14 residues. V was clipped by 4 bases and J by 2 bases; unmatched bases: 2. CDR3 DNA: TGTGCCAGCAGCTCACTAGCGGGACCCTACGAGCAGTACTTC. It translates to CASSSLAGPYEQYF.

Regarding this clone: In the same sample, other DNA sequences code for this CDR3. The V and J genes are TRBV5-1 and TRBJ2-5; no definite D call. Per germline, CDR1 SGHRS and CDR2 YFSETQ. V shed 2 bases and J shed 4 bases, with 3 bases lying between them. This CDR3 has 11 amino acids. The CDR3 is CASSFTETQYF. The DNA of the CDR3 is TGCGCCAGCAGCTTTACAGAGACCCAGTACTTC.

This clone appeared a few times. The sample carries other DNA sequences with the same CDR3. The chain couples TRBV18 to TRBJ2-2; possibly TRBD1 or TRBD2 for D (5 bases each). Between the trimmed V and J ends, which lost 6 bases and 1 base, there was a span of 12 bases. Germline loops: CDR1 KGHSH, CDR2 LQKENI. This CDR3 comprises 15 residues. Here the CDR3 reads CASSPGTVNTGELFF. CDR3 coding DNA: TGTGCCAGCTCCCCCGGGACGGTGAACACCGGGGAGCTGTTTTTT.

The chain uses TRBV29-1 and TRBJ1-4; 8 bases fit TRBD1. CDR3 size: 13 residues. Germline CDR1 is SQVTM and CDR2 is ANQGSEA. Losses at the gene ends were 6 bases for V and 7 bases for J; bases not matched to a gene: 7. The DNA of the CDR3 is TGCAGCGTCCCAGAGGACAGGGTTGAAAAACTGTTTTTT. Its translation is CSVPEDRVEKLFF. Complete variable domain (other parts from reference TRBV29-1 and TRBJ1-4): SAVISQKPSRDICQRGTSLTIQCQVDSQVTMMFWYRQQPGQSLTLIATANQGSEATYESGFVIDKFPISRPNLTFSTLTVSNMSPEDSSIYLCSVPEDRVEKLFFGSGTQLSVL.

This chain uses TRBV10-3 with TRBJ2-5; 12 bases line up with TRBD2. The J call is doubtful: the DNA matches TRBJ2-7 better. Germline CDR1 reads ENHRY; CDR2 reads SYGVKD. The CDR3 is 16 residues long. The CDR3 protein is CAISTSGRSSSYEQYF. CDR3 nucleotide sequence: TGTGCCATCAGTACTAGCGGGAGGTCTAGCTCCTACGAGCAGTACTTC.

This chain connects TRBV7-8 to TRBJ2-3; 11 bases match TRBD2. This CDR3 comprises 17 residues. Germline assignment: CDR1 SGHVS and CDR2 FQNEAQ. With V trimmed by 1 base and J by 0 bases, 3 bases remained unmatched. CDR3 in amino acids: CASSLGGLAVSTDTQYF. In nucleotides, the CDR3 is TGTGCCAGCAGCTTAGGGGGACTAGCGGTCAGCACAGATACGCAGTATTTT.

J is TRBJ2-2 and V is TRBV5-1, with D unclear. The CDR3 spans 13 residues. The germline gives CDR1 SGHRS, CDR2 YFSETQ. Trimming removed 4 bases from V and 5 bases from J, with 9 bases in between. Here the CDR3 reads CASSLLITGELFF. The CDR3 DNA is TGCGCCAGCAGCCTATTAATTACCGGGGAGCTGTTTTTT.

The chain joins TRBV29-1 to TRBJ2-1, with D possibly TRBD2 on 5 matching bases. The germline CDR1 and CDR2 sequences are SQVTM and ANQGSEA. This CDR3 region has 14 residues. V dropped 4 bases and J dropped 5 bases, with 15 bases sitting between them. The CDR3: CSVAGEPDHNEQFF. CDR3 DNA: TGCAGCGTTGCTGGGGAGCCAGATCACAATGAGCAGTTCTTC.

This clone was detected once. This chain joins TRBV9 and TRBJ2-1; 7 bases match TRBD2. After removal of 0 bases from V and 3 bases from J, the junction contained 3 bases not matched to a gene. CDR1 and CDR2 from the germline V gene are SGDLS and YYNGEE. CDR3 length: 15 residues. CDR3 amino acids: CASSVGKRDYNEQFF. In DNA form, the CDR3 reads TGTGCCAGCAGCGTAGGAAAGCGGGACTACAATGAGCAGTTCTTC.

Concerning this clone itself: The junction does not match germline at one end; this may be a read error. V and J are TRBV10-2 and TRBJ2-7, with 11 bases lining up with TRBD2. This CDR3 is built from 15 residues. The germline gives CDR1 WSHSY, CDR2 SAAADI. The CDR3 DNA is TGCGCCAGCAGGGGCCTAGCGGGGGGAGCCTACGAGCAGTATTTC. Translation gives CASRGLAGGAYEQYF.

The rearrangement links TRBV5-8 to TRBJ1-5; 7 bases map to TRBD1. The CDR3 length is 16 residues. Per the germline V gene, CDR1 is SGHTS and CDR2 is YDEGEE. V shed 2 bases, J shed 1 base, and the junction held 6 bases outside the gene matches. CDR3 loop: CASSFRTGRSNQPQHF. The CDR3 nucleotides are TGTGCCAGCAGCTTTCGGACAGGACGGAGCAATCAGCCCCAGCATTTT.

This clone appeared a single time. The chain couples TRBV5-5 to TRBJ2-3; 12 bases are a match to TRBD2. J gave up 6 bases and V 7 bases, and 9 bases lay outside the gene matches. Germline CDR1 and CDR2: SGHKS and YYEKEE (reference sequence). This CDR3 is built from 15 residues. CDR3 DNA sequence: TGTGCCAGCGGGGAGACTAGCGGGAGTGTCGATACGCAGTATTTT. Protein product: CASGETSGSVDTQYF.

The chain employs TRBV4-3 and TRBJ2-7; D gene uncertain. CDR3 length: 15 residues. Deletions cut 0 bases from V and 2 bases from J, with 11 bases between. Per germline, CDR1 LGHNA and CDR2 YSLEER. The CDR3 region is CASSQDWGLTYEQYF. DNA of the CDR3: TGCGCCAGCAGCCAAGATTGGGGTCTAACCTACGAGCAGTACTTC.

CDR3 residues: CASSTLTQTNTGELFF. The CDR3 nucleotides read TGTGCCAGTAGTACCCTTACCCAAACAAACACCGGGGAGCTGTTTTTT. V usage is TRBV19 and J usage is TRBJ2-2; D remains unclear. The CDR3 extends over 16 amino acids. V lost 4 bases, J lost 2 bases, and 14 bases lay in between. Germline assignment: CDR1 LNHDA and CDR2 SQIVND (reference sequence).

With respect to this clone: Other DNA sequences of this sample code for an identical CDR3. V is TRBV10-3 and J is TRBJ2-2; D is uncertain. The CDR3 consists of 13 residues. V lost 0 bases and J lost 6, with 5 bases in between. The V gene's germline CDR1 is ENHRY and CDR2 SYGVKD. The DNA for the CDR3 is TGTGCCATCAGTGAGTCGAGAGCCGGGGAGCTGTTTTTT. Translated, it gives CAISESRAGELFF.

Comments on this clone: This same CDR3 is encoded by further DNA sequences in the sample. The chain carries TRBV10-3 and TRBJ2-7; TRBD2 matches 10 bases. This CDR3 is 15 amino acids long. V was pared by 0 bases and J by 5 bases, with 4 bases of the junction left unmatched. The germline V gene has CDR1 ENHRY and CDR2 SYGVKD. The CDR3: CAISESGLAGDEQYF. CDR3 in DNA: TGTGCCATCAGTGAGTCGGGGCTAGCGGGAGACGAGCAGTACTTC.

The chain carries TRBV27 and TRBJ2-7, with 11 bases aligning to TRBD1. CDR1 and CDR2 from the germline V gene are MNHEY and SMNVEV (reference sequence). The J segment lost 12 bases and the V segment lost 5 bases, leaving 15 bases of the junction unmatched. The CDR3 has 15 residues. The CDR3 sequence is CASSPQGQGVLVAYF. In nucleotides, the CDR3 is TGTGCCAGCAGTCCACAGGGACAGGGGGTTCTGGTTGCGTACTTC.

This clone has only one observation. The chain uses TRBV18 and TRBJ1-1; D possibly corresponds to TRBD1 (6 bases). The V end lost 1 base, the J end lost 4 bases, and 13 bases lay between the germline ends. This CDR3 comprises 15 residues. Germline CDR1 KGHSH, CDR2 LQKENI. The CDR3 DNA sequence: TGTGCCAGCTCACCACAGGGGGGACTGGGCACTGAAGCTTTCTTT. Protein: CASSPQGGLGTEAFF. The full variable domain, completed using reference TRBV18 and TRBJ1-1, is NAGVMQNPRHLVRRRGQEARLRCSPMKGHSHVYWYRQLPEEGLKFMVYLQKENIIDESGMPKERFSAEFPKEGPSILRIQQVVRGDSAAYFCASSPQGGLGTEAFFGQGTRLTVV.

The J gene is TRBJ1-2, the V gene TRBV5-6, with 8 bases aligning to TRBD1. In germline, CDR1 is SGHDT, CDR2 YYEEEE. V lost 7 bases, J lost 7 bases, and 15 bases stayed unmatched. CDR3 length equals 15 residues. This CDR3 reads CASGTPGQAAGGYTF. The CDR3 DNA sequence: TGTGCCAGCGGTACTCCGGGACAGGCCGCAGGTGGCTACACCTTC.

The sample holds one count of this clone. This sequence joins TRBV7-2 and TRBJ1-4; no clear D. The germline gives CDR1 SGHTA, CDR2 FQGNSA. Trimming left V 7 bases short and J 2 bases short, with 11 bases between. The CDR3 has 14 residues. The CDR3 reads CASTLPWTNEKLFF. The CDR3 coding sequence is TGTGCCAGCACCCTACCCTGGACTAATGAAAAACTGTTTTTT. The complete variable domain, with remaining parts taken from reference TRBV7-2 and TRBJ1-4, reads GAGVSQSPSNKVTEKGKDVELRCDPISGHTALYWYRQSLGQGLEFLIYFQGNSAPDKSGLPSDRFSAERTGGSVSTLTIQRTQQEDSAVYLCASTLPWTNEKLFFGSGTQLSVL.

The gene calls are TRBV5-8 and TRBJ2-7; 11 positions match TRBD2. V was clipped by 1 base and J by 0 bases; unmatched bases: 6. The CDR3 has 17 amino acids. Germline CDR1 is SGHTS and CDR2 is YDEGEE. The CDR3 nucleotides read TGTGCCAGCAGCTTGCCGATTAGCGGGAGGGGCTCCTACGAGCAGTACTTC. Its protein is CASSLPISGRGSYEQYF.

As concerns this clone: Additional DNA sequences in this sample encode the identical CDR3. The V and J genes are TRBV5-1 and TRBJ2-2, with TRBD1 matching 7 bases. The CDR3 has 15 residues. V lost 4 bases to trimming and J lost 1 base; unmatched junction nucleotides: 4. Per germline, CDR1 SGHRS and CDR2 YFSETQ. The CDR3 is CASSPRTGNTGELFF. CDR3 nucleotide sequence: TGCGCCAGCAGCCCGAGGACAGGGAACACCGGGGAGCTGTTTTTT.

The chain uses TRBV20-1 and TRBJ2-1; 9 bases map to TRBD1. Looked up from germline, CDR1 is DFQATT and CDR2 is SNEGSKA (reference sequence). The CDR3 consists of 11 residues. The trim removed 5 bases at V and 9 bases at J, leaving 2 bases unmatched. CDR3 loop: CSARQGGEQFF. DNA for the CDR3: TGCAGTGCTCGACAGGGGGGTGAGCAGTTCTTC.

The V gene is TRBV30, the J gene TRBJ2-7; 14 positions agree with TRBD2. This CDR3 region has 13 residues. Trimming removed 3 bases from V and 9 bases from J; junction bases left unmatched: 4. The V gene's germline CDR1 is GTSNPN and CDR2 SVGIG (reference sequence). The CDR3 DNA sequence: TGTGCCTGGAGGGGACTAGCGGGAGTCGGGCAGTACTTC. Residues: CAWRGLAGVGQYF.

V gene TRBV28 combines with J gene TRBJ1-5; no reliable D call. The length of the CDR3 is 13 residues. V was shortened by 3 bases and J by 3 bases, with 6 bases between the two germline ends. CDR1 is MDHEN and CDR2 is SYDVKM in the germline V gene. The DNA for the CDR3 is TGTGCCAGCAGTTTGAGCATCAATCAGCCCCAGCATTTT. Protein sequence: CASSLSINQPQHF.